Below, 8 T cell receptor beta chains from the same sample are listed, as sequenced in a study of OX40 agonist ivuxolimab in advanced cancers. Here immunoSEQ multiplex PCR was the method, and the copy in TCRdb shows in-frame clones only, minus some. The data show approximately 91,000 clones, around 86% seen once. The sequencing used CD4+ or CD8+ T cells sorted from blood, collected in a trial of the OX40 agonist ivuxolimab. The receptors derive from an adult with an advanced solid tumor such as melanoma, head and neck, liver or kidney cancer.

V and J are TRBV7-2 and TRBJ1-6, with D perhaps TRBD1 (5 bases). CDR1 and CDR2 from the germline V gene are SGHTA and FQGNSA. The CDR3 is made up of 15 amino acids. V lost 5 bases to trimming and J lost 7 bases, with 15 bases between them. The CDR3, as DNA: TGTGCCAGCAGCCCCTACGGGGCGACGAATTCACCCCTCCACTTT. It encodes CASSPYGATNSPLHF.

The gene calls are TRBV2 and TRBJ1-2; a weak D match, TRBD1 (5 bases). The CDR3 contains 12 residues. V lost 8 bases to trimming and J lost 5 bases, with 12 bases between them. The germline V gene encodes CDR1 SNHLY and CDR2 FYNNEI. The CDR3 spells CASWEGRYGYTF. The CDR3 bases are TGTGCCAGCTGGGAGGGGAGGTATGGCTACACCTTC.

The chain uses TRBV11-2 and TRBJ1-1; 9 nucleotides align to TRBD1. Germline V CDR1 and CDR2: SGHAT, FQNNGV. V lost 6 bases to trimming and J lost 4 bases; unmatched junction nucleotides: 9. The CDR3 loop spans 15 amino acids. The CDR3: CASRPTGGWSTEAFF. For the CDR3, the DNA is TGTGCCAGCAGGCCCACAGGGGGCTGGAGCACTGAAGCTTTCTTT.

The chain couples TRBV5-1 to TRBJ2-3; D unclear. The CDR3 totals 14 residues. Germline V CDR1 and CDR2: SGHRS, YFSETQ. The V gene lost 0 bases and the J gene lost 2 bases, with 7 bases spanning the gap. CDR3 nucleotides: TGCGCCAGCAGCTTGGAACTCATCACAGATACGCAGTATTTT. This codes for CASSLELITDTQYF.

This chain connects TRBV27 to TRBJ2-3, with D hard to call. The CDR3 contains 13 residues. Per germline, CDR1 MNHEY and CDR2 SMNVEV (reference sequence). Trimming stripped 6 bases from V and 6 bases from J, with 13 bases between. The CDR3 DNA reads as TGTGCCAGCAGCGTAGGGTATTCGGATACGCAGTATTTT. Translation: CASSVGYSDTQYF.

This chain links TRBV19 with TRBJ2-6; D gene uncertain. Germline V lookup: CDR1 LNHDA, CDR2 SQIVND (reference sequence). Trimming shortened V by 10 bases and J by 2 bases, and 15 bases separated the two germline ends. CDR3 length: 15 residues. CDR3 sequence (DNA): TGTGCCACCTTACCCGGAGAGGCTGGGGCCAACGTCCTGACTTTC. Amino acid sequence: CATLPGEAGANVLTF.

DNA of the CDR3: TGTGCCTGGAGTGCTCTAGGGGCCGAGCAGTACTTC. Translating gives CAWSALGAEQYF. V gene TRBV30 combines with J gene TRBJ2-7; D possibly corresponds to TRBD1 (5 bases). CDR1 and CDR2 (germline): GTSNPN, SVGIG (reference sequence). The CDR3 is made up of 12 amino acids. With 1 base removed from V and 6 bases from J, the gap between germline ends came to 10 bases.

This chain links TRBV10-1 with TRBJ2-7, with D possibly being TRBD1 or TRBD2 (5 bases each). Trimming removed 0 bases from V and 6 bases from J, with 9 bases in between. The CDR3 covers 13 residues. The germline gives CDR1 WNHNN, CDR2 SYGVQD (reference sequence). DNA for the CDR3: TGCGCCAGCAGTGAGTCCGTGGGGGTCGAGCAGTACTTC. It translates to CASSESVGVEQYF.